The rows below give T cell receptor beta chains drawn from one sample of a study of STAT5B mutations in CD4+ large granular lymphocyte leukemia. Using immunoSEQ multiplex PCR, the repertoire was profiled, and TCRdb retains in-frame clones only, with some absent. The sample shows fewer than 40,000 clones, over 65% of them seen only once. What was sequenced was CD4+ T cells from blood buffy coats. The receptors originated from a human donor in good health. Both conserved end residues are trimmed from each CDR3. Each record gives: V gene, clone size, J gene, CDR3 protein. Some rows have no size entry. The others give once, few or many, or a class for an expanded clone.

V gene: TRBV5-1; clone size: once; J gene: TRBJ2-1; CDR3 protein: ASSLTTAGGWNEQF
V gene: TRBV29-1; clone size: few; J gene: TRBJ1-2; CDR3 protein: SVSRDGGYGYT
V gene: TRBV7-2; clone size: NA; J gene: TRBJ1-5; CDR3 protein: ASSALRGSAPQH
V gene: TRBV4-3; clone size: NA; J gene: TRBJ1-1; CDR3 protein: ASSQGGRSISEAF
V gene: TRBV4-3; clone size: once; J gene: TRBJ1-2; CDR3 protein: ASSQERVGPINYGYT
V gene: TRBV10-3; clone size: few; J gene: TRBJ1-1; CDR3 protein: AISGQGHAEAF
V gene: TRBV19; clone size: few; J gene: TRBJ1-5; CDR3 protein: ASSSLNQPQH
V gene: TRBV11-2; clone size: NA; J gene: TRBJ2-7; CDR3 protein: ASSPGQGIHEQY
V gene: TRBV7-2; clone size: NA; J gene: TRBJ1-2; CDR3 protein: ASSFRTGQGNYGYT
V gene: TRBV15; clone size: NA; J gene: TRBJ1-5; CDR3 protein: ATSRPGGNQPQH
V gene: TRBV5-1; clone size: NA; J gene: TRBJ2-3; CDR3 protein: ASSLPQRGTTDTQY
V gene: TRBV4-3; clone size: few; J gene: TRBJ1-1; CDR3 protein: ASSQVIVNTEAF
V gene: TRBV7-6; clone size: NA; J gene: TRBJ1-6; CDR3 protein: ASSSTGSSPLH
V gene: TRBV5-1; clone size: once; J gene: TRBJ1-4; CDR3 protein: ASSPGGGTNEKLF
V gene: TRBV2; clone size: NA; J gene: TRBJ2-7; CDR3 protein: ASSGKEYYEQY
V gene: TRBV18; clone size: NA; J gene: TRBJ2-7; CDR3 protein: ASSPLAGATYEQY
V gene: TRBV7-2; clone size: NA; J gene: TRBJ2-5; CDR3 protein: ASSLGSFQETQY
V gene: TRBV16; clone size: NA; J gene: TRBJ2-1; CDR3 protein: ASSVRAQMSYNEQF
V gene: TRBV10-1; clone size: NA; J gene: TRBJ2-5; CDR3 protein: ASSGTGVEETQY
V gene: TRBV5-6; clone size: NA; J gene: TRBJ2-7; CDR3 protein: ASTYRSGSSSYEQY
V gene: TRBV10-3; clone size: NA; J gene: TRBJ1-1; CDR3 protein: AISPGTEAF
V gene: TRBV5-8; clone size: NA; J gene: TRBJ2-1; CDR3 protein: ASSLDRLAVPWEQF
V gene: TRBV19; clone size: few; J gene: TRBJ2-7; CDR3 protein: ASSARTGINDEQY
V gene: TRBV2; clone size: NA; J gene: TRBJ2-1; CDR3 protein: ASRRAGGPGNEQF
V gene: TRBV5-6; clone size: NA; J gene: TRBJ2-1; CDR3 protein: ASSLYRADNEQF
V gene: TRBV6-1; clone size: NA; J gene: TRBJ1-6; CDR3 protein: ASSNAGTGTPLH
V gene: TRBV4-3; clone size: NA; J gene: TRBJ2-2; CDR3 protein: ASSQEIRVGELF
V gene: TRBV6-1; clone size: NA; J gene: TRBJ1-5; CDR3 protein: ASFAGGYGNQPQH
V gene: TRBV29-1; clone size: NA; J gene: TRBJ2-1; CDR3 protein: SVTRAVGAPRPNEQF
V gene: TRBV7-8; clone size: NA; J gene: TRBJ2-7; CDR3 protein: ASSPEYGQGYEQY
V gene: TRBV6-1; clone size: NA; J gene: TRBJ2-2; CDR3 protein: ASSGAGAITGELF
V gene: TRBV5-4; clone size: NA; J gene: TRBJ1-4; CDR3 protein: ASSSGQQNEKLF
V gene: TRBV5-5; clone size: NA; J gene: TRBJ2-1; CDR3 protein: ASRKRTVGYVNEQF
V gene: TRBV5-1; clone size: NA; J gene: TRBJ2-7; CDR3 protein: ASSLGQGGINTYEQY
V gene: TRBV7-2; clone size: NA; J gene: TRBJ2-3; CDR3 protein: ASSGMGVAGGTSTDTQY
V gene: TRBV18; clone size: few; J gene: TRBJ1-2; CDR3 protein: ASSPREGYGYT
V gene: TRBV6-1; clone size: few; J gene: TRBJ1-5; CDR3 protein: ASRTEGFNQPQH
V gene: TRBV29-1; clone size: NA; J gene: TRBJ2-5; CDR3 protein: SVRTDKETQY
V gene: TRBV27; clone size: NA; J gene: TRBJ1-2; CDR3 protein: ASSRDRGRDHYGYT
V gene: TRBV4-3; clone size: once; J gene: TRBJ2-5; CDR3 protein: ASSQHHGTKQETQY
V gene: TRBV19; clone size: NA; J gene: TRBJ1-1; CDR3 protein: ASSVQGGTEAF